Listed here are 7 T cell receptor beta chains from one sample, sequenced in a study of shared clonotypes between healthy human individuals. Sequenced by immunoSEQ multiplex PCR; TCRdb stores in-frame clones only, minus some. Of roughly 660,000 clones listed, 90% are singletons. Sequencing was done on a sample of memory CD8+ T cells from PBMCs. Subset denoted: CD45RO+ cells pooled with CCR7-negative TemRA cells. These receptors were taken from a man aged 18 to 30 in good health. Some clones in this sample may be carry-over from other donors' samples.

This chain joins TRBV25-1 and TRBJ1-4, with TRBD1 matching 7 bases. This CDR3 is built from 17 residues. Trimming removed 4 bases from V and 0 bases from J; junction bases left unmatched: 8. The germline V gene has CDR1 MGHDK and CDR2 SYGVNS. CDR3 residues: CASSGRTGGTTNEKLFF. DNA of the CDR3: TGTGCCAGCAGTGGAAGGACAGGCGGCACAACTAATGAAAAACTGTTTTTT.

The V call is TRBV5-5, the J call TRBJ1-3; D is uncertain. The CDR3 is 16 amino acids. The germline V gene has CDR1 SGHKS and CDR2 YYEKEE (reference sequence). The V end lost 4 bases, the J end lost 9 bases, and 23 bases lay between the germline ends. The CDR3 DNA follows: TGTGCCAGCAGCCCCCGTGGCGTGCTCTCGGGTGGCACCATATATTTT. Amino acid sequence: CASSPRGVLSGGTIYF.

The chain uses TRBV30 and TRBJ2-5; TRBD2 is a possible D gene (6 bases). The V end was cut by 1 base, the J end by 4 bases, with 25 bases between. Germline V gene data show CDR1 as GTSNPN and CDR2 as SVGIG (reference sequence). This CDR3 region has 18 residues. The CDR3 is CAWSGYSLKGPRGETQYF. CDR3 nucleotide sequence: TGTGCCTGGAGTGGTTACTCCTTAAAGGGACCGCGGGGAGAGACCCAGTACTTC.

The CDR3 nucleotides are TGTGCCAGCAGCAAAGTGAACACTGAAGCTTTCTTT. As protein: CASSKVNTEAFF. The chain couples TRBV28 to TRBJ1-1, with D uncertain. This CDR3 has 12 residues. The germline CDR1 and CDR2 sequences are MDHEN and SYDVKM. The V and J ends lost 6 bases and 0 bases respectively, with 5 bases between them.

This chain uses TRBV9 with TRBJ2-3; 11 bases match TRBD2. Per the germline V gene, CDR1 is SGDLS and CDR2 is YYNGEE. The CDR3 has 19 amino acids. V lost 4 bases and J lost 4; bases outside the gene matches: 17. CDR3 region: CASSPNRGSGRAIADTQYF. The CDR3 nucleotides are TGTGCCAGCAGCCCTAACCGAGGTAGCGGGAGGGCAATCGCAGATACGCAGTATTTT.

This chain joins TRBV27 and TRBJ2-2, with TRBD2 matching 11 bases. The CDR3 is made up of 16 amino acids. The V segment lost 5 bases and the J segment 6 bases; nucleotides outside the gene matches: 8. Germline CDR1 MNHEY, CDR2 SMNVEV (reference sequence). The chain's CDR3 is CASSVNSGRASGELFF. As DNA, the CDR3 is TGTGCCAGCAGTGTCAATAGCGGGAGGGCGTCCGGGGAGCTGTTTTTT.

This chain uses TRBV27 with TRBJ2-4; 8 positions match TRBD1. Germline V gene data show CDR1 as MNHEY and CDR2 as SMNVEV (reference sequence). This CDR3 spans 14 amino acids. Trimming removed 2 bases from V and 4 bases from J; junction bases left unmatched: 1. DNA for the CDR3: TGTGCCAGCAGTTTAGGGACAGGAAAAAACATTCAGTACTTC. Translation gives CASSLGTGKNIQYF.